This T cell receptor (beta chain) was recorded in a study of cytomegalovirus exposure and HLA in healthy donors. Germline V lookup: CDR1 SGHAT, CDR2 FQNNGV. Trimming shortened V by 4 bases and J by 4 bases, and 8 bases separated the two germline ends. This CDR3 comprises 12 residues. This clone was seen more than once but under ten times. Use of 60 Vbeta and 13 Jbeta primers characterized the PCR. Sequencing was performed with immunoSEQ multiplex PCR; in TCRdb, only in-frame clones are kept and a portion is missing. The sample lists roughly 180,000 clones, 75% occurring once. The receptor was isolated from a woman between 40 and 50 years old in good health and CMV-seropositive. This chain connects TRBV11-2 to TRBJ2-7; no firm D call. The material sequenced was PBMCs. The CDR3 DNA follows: TGTGCCAGCAGCTCCCTATTGTACGAGCAGTACTTC. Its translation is CASSSLLYEQYF.